The 2 T cell receptor beta chains below were found in one sample sequenced in a study of T cell repertoires in cytomegalovirus infection. TCRdb called the reads again in MiXCR, with one record for every CDR3 protein. The sample comprises about 920,000 distinct CDR3 sequences, approximately 33% of which are singletons, and 13% rests with the top ten. Antigens of these TCRs are unknown. The sequencing here drew on cultured CD8+ T cells from PBMCs, taken from culture after CMV antigen stimulation. The receptors here all came from a human donor in good health (CMV status not recorded). Some clones in this sample may be carry-over from other donors' samples.

This clonotype was detected a few times. The chain has TRBV5-1 and TRBJ1-1, with D perhaps TRBD1 (5 bases). CDR1 and CDR2 (germline): SGHRS, YFSETQ. The V gene lost 2 bases and the J gene lost 5 bases, with 22 bases spanning the gap. This CDR3 contains 17 residues. The CDR3 is CASSFSRGRALETEAFF. CDR3 in DNA: TGCGCCAGCAGCTTTTCCCGGGGACGAGCCCTTGAAACTGAAGCTTTCTTT. The full variable domain, rest sourced from reference TRBV5-1 and TRBJ1-1, is KAGVTQTPRYLIKTRGQQVTLSCSPISGHRSVSWYQQTPGQGLQFLFEYFSETQRNKGNFPGRFSGRQFSNSRSEMNVSTLELGDSALYLCASSFSRGRALETEAFFGQGTRLTVV.

This clonotype was seen only a few times. The chain has TRBV24-1 and TRBJ2-2; 8 nucleotides match TRBD2. The CDR3 runs to 18 residues. The V gene end was trimmed by 3 bases and the J gene end by 1 base; junction bases not matched to a gene: 9. CDR1 KGHDR and CDR2 SFDVKD come from the germline V gene. The CDR3 reads CATSDGGPGLGNTGELFF. For the CDR3, the DNA is TGTGCCACCAGTGATGGGGGACCGGGACTAGGGAACACCGGGGAGCTGTTTTTT.